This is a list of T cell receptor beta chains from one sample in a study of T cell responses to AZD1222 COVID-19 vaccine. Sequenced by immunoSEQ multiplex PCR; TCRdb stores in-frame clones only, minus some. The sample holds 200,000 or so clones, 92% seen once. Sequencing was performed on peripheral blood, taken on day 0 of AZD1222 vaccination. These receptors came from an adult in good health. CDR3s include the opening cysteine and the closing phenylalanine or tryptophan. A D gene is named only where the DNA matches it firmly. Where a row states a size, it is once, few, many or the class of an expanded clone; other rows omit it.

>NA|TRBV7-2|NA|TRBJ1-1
CASSLRDRPMNTEAFF
TGTGCCAGCAGCTTACGCGACAGACCCATGAACACTGAAGCTTTCTTT
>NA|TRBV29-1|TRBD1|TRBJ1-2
CSVGTGTGGGGYTF
TGCAGCGTTGGGACCGGGACAGGGGGAGGCGGCTACACCTTC
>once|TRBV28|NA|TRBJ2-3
CASSRAFVGLTDTQYF
TGTGCCAGCAGTCGGGCATTTGTAGGCCTCACAGATACGCAGTATTTT
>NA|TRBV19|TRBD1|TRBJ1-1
CASSTAPLTGGTEAFF
TGTGCCAGTAGTACCGCACCGTTGACAGGGGGCACTGAAGCTTTCTTT
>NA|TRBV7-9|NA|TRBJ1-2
CASSPYGGAGYGYTF
TGTGCCAGCAGCCCGTATGGGGGGGCAGGCTATGGCTACACCTTC
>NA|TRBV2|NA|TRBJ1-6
CASTLEGGRSPLHF
TGTGCCAGCACCCTCGAGGGGGGTCGGTCACCCCTCCACTTT
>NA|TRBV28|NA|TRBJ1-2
CASSTTVLYGYTF
TGTGCCAGCAGTACCACAGTTCTCTATGGCTACACCTTC
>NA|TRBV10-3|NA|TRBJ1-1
CAIRDVSNTEAFF
TGTGCCATCAGAGACGTATCGAACACTGAAGCTTTCTTT
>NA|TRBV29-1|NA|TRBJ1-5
CSGQNRNQPQHF
TGCAGCGGACAAAACAGGAATCAGCCCCAGCATTTT
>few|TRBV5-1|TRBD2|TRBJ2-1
CASSPGGRTGDEQFF
TGCGCCAGCAGCCCCGGGGGGAGGACGGGGGATGAGCAGTTCTTC
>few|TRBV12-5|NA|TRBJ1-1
CASGLDPGGWGRTEAFF
TGTGCTAGTGGTTTGGACCCTGGGGGTTGGGGGAGGACTGAAGCTTTCTTT
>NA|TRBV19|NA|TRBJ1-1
CASSIFRDTEAFF
TGTGCCAGTAGTATTTTCCGGGACACTGAAGCTTTCTTT
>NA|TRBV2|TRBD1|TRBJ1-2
CASTATGVGYTF
TGTGCCAGCACTGCGACAGGGGTGGGCTACACCTTC
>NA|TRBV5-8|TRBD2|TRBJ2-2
CASSLARLAGGPTGELFF
TGTGCCAGCAGCTTGGCGAGACTAGCGGGGGGACCTACCGGGGAGCTGTTTTTT
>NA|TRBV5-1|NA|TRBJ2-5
CASSASGTSQETQYF
TGCGCCAGCAGCGCCTCCGGGACTTCACAAGAGACCCAGTACTTC
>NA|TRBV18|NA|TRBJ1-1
CASSPPWPGPSTEAFF
TGTGCCAGCTCACCACCTTGGCCAGGACCCAGCACTGAAGCTTTCTTT
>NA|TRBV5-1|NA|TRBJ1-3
CASSTTAGNTIYF
TGCGCCAGCAGCACGACAGCTGGAAACACCATATATTTT
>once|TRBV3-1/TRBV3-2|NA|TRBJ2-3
CASSQDRRLKHGTQYF
TGTGCCAGCAGCCAAGATAGGCGTCTAAAGCACGGTACGCAGTATTTT
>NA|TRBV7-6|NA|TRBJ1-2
CASSLGISPNYGYTF
TGTGCCAGCAGCTTAGGGATTTCTCCCAACTATGGCTACACCTTC
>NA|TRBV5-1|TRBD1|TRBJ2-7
CASSSGTGDDEQYF
TGCGCCAGCAGCTCCGGGACAGGGGACGACGAGCAGTACTTC
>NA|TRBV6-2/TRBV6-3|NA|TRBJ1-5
CASSYVAQPQHF
TGTGCCAGCAGTTACGTCGCCCAGCCCCAGCATTTT
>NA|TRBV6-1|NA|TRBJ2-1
CASSDGLALNEQFF
TGTGCCAGCAGTGATGGGCTGGCCCTCAATGAGCAGTTCTTC
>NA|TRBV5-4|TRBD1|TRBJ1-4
CASSAGTHQGAREKLFF
TGTGCCAGCAGCGCCGGTACCCACCAGGGGGCAAGGGAAAAACTGTTTTTT
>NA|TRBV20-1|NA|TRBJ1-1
CSAPVQVEAFF
TGCAGTGCTCCTGTACAGGTTGAAGCTTTCTTT
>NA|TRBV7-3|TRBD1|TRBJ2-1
CASSFGTDSYNEQFF
TGTGCCAGCAGCTTCGGGACAGATAGCTACAATGAGCAGTTCTTC
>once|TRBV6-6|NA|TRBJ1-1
CASSYWLGLDTEAFF
TGTGCCAGCAGTTATTGGCTAGGGTTGGACACTGAAGCTTTCTTT
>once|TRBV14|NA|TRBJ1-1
CASSQAGSAFF
TGTGCCAGCAGCCAAGCAGGGAGCGCTTTCTTT
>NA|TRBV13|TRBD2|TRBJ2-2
CASSPRGSGSAGELFF
TGTGCCAGCAGCCCCAGGGGAAGCGGGAGCGCCGGGGAGCTGTTTTTT
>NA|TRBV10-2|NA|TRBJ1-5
CASSGGPAGNQPQHF
TGCGCCAGCAGCGGCGGCCCAGCGGGCAATCAGCCCCAGCATTTT
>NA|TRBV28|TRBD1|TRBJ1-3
CASSSWGQGESSGNTIYF
TGTGCCAGCAGTTCCTGGGGACAGGGGGAAAGCTCTGGAAACACCATATATTTT
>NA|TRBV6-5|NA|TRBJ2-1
CASAGISYNEQFF
TGTGCCAGCGCGGGGATATCCTACAATGAGCAGTTCTTC
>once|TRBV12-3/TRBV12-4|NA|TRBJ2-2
CASIPQNTGELFF
TGTGCCAGCATCCCTCAGAACACCGGGGAGCTGTTTTTT
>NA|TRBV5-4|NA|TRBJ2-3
CASTGSGGTDTQYF
TGTGCCAGCACTGGCAGCGGTGGGACAGATACGCAGTATTTT
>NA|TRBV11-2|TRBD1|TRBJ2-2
CASSGAPDRVRFTGELFF
TGTGCCAGCAGCGGGGCCCCGGACAGGGTGCGCTTCACCGGGGAGCTGTTTTTT
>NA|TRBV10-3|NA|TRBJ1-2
CAISGSDFTNYGYTF
TGTGCCATCAGTGGGTCAGATTTCACCAACTATGGCTACACCTTC
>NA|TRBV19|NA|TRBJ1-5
CASQGPYSNQPQHF
TGTGCCAGCCAGGGACCATATAGCAATCAGCCCCAGCATTTT
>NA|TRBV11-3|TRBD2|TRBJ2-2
CASSNSGGASGTGELFF
TGTGCCAGCAGCAATAGCGGGGGGGCTTCGGGCACCGGGGAGCTGTTTTTT
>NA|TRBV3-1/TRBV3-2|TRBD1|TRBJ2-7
CASSQAPGTGGKYF
TGTGCCAGCAGCCAAGCACCCGGGACAGGGGGCAAGTACTTC
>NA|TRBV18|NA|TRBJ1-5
CASSFVEGSNQPQHF
TGTGCCAGCTCATTTGTGGAGGGGAGCAATCAGCCCCAGCATTTT
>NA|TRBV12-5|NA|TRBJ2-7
CASGLVPGPYEQYF
TGTGCTAGTGGTTTGGTGCCGGGACCCTACGAGCAGTACTTC
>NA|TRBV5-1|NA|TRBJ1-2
CASSRRRHGYTF
TGCGCCAGCAGCCGGAGGAGGCATGGCTACACCTTC
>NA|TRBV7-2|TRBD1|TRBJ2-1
CASSSGGNSYNEQFF
TGTGCCAGCAGCTCAGGGGGAAACTCCTACAATGAGCAGTTCTTC
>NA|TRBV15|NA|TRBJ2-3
CATSRDRADTQYF
TGTGCCACCAGCAGAGATAGGGCAGATACGCAGTATTTT
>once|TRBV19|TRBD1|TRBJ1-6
CASQWGGQMGSPLHF
TGTGCCAGTCAGTGGGGGGGACAGATGGGATCACCCCTCCACTTT
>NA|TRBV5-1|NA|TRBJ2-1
CASSLAQGNEQFF
TGCGCCAGCAGCTTGGCGCAGGGGAATGAGCAGTTCTTC
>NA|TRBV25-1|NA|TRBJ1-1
CASKGELAEAFF
TGTGCCAGCAAGGGGGAGTTGGCTGAAGCTTTCTTT
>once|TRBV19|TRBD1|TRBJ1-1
CASSVYRGQGNTEAFF
TGTGCCAGTAGTGTATACAGGGGGCAGGGCAACACTGAAGCTTTCTTT
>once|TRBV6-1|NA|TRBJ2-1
CASSDPGAANEQFF
TGTGCCAGCAGTGACCCGGGGGCCGCCAATGAGCAGTTCTTC
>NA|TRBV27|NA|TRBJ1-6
CASSSRSLDNSPLHF
TGTGCCAGCAGTTCCCGGTCCCTAGATAATTCACCCCTCCACTTT
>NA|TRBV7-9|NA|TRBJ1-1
CASSSRGGTEAFF
TGTGCCAGCAGCTCCCGGGGGGGCACTGAAGCTTTCTTT
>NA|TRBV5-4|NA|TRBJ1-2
CASSFSGAGYTF
TGTGCCAGCAGCTTTTCAGGGGCTGGCTACACCTTC